This T cell receptor beta chain is drawn from a study of T cell responses to AZD1222 COVID-19 vaccine. The assay was immunoSEQ multiplex PCR, and TCRdb's table has in-frame clones only and misses some. The sample lists more than 150,000 clones; approximately 94% were seen once. Overall study findings and caveats: With dominance at 160-218 and 743-854, vaccine-associated CD4 TCRs spanned spike.

About this clone itself: Its specificity is not known.

Germline loops: CDR1 MNHNS, CDR2 SASEGT. V dropped 3 bases and J dropped 11 bases, with 19 bases sitting between them. The CDR3 is 14 residues long. This specimen was peripheral blood, taken on day 0 of AZD1222 vaccination. The chain has TRBV6-1 and TRBJ1-1; D gene unclear. This clonotype was obtained from an adult in good health. CDR3: CASSDPASFLAAFF. The CDR3 coding sequence is TGTGCCAGCAGTGACCCGGCATCATTCTTAGCGGCTTTCTTT.